The T cell receptor beta chain described here comes from a study of blood T cells in healthy people across ages. Trimming took 1 base from V and 11 from J; bases not matched to a gene: 16. Germline lookup yields CDR1 DFQATT and CDR2 SNEGSKA (reference sequence). This CDR3 has 15 residues. Each individual donor underwent a draw of roughly 10 milliliters of peripheral blood. They isolated at least 6 million PBMCs from each sample. Next came a second PCR, run for 7 to 11 cycles, which used a sample-barcoded 5' primer along with a J-beta primer mix. TCRdb re-analysed the 5' RACE reads in MiXCR, keeping a single row per CDR3 protein. The sample has 1,300,000 or so distinct CDR3 sequences; approximately 60% are singletons.

Sequencing was done on a sample of blood. The chain links TRBV20-1 to TRBJ2-5, with 7 bases identical to TRBD2. The clonotype was recovered from a man younger than 35 in good health. The CDR3, as DNA: TGCAGTGCTAGAGGAATCGGGCGGGAGTCCGGGGGGCAGTACTTC. This encodes CSARGIGRESGGQYF.